The rows below give T cell receptor beta chains drawn from one sample of a study of T-cell memory formation after mild COVID-19. TCRdb reprocessed the 5' RACE reads with MiXCR, giving one entry per CDR3 protein. The table includes tens of thousands of distinct CDR3 sequences, around 27% detected once. Sequencing used PBMCs or a T cell subset sorted from them (not recorded which). The receptors stem from a young man who had mild COVID-19 (a few samples of this study predate the infection). Cell type and time point are not known. Both conserved end residues are part of each CDR3. D genes are given only for firm matches. Part of the rows lack a size; the others show once, few, many or a class for expanded clones.

clone_size j_call d_call v_call cdr3_nt cdr3_aa
- TRBJ2-7 - TRBV5-1 TGCGCCAGCAGCCATCCGCCCTACGAGCAGTACTTC CASSHPPYEQYF
- TRBJ1-1 - TRBV4-3 TGCGCCAGCAGCCACAGGGGAAGGGTGAACGAAGCTTTCTTT CASSHRGRVNEAFF
few TRBJ2-5 - TRBV6-5 TGTGCCAGCTCACTTCGGGCCGCGGGAAGCGGCGAGACCCAGTACTTC CASSLRAAGSGETQYF
- TRBJ1-5 TRBD1 TRBV7-6 TGTGCCAGCAGCCTAGGGGACAGATTAGGTCAGCCCCAGCATTTT CASSLGDRLGQPQHF
few TRBJ1-2 - TRBV29-1 TGCAGCGTTGAAGATCCCCGGGGGACGAGGGGCTACACCTTC CSVEDPRGTRGYTF
few TRBJ2-7 - TRBV29-1 TGCAGCGTTGAAAGCCTTCAGGGTTTAGGGTACGAGCAGTACTTC CSVESLQGLGYEQYF
- TRBJ1-2 - TRBV5-1 TGCGCCAGCAGCCAGACTGGGACGGTCTATGGCTACACCTTC CASSQTGTVYGYTF
few TRBJ2-3 - TRBV6-5 TGTGCCAGCGGGGGCCGGGGCCCGGGAGATACGCAGTATTTT CASGGRGPGDTQYF
few TRBJ2-1 - TRBV9 TGTGCCAGCAGCGTATCGGGAACCCCCTACAATGAGCAGTTCTTC CASSVSGTPYNEQFF
- TRBJ2-4 - TRBV7-2 TGTGCCAGCAGCTTATTGCGACGGGGTGCCATTCAGTACTTC CASSLLRRGAIQYF
- TRBJ2-3 - TRBV24-1 TGTGCCACCAGTGATGCCACTCAGAGCACAGATACGCAGTATTTT CATSDATQSTDTQYF
- TRBJ1-1 - TRBV19 TGTGCCAGTACGGACACCATTAACACTGAAGCTTTCTTT CASTDTINTEAFF
- TRBJ1-1 - TRBV4-1 TGCGCCAGCAGCCAAGTAGCAGGGAACACTGAAGCTTTCTTT CASSQVAGNTEAFF
- TRBJ2-3 - TRBV6-5 TGTGCCAGCAGTTACTCCGGCCCGGGGGCCAATACGCAGTATTTT CASSYSGPGANTQYF
few TRBJ2-7 - TRBV15 TGTGCCACCAGCACTGTTTTGGGCGAGCAGTACTTC CATSTVLGEQYF
- TRBJ2-5 TRBD2 TRBV4-3 TGCGCCAGCAGCCCTTACGCGGGGAGGGTAGAGACCCAGTACTTC CASSPYAGRVETQYF
few TRBJ2-3 - TRBV12-3/TRBV12-4 TGTGCCAGCAGCACCGATCCTAATACGCAGTATTTT CASSTDPNTQYF
few TRBJ1-1 - TRBV29-1 TGCAGCGTTGACACAGGGTCGTCCACTGAAGCTTTCTTT CSVDTGSSTEAFF
- TRBJ2-7 - TRBV7-9 TGTGCCAGCAGCTCCCAGGGGAACCCACCGTACGAGCAGTACTTC CASSSQGNPPYEQYF
- TRBJ2-2 - TRBV5-1 TGCGCCAGCAGCTTGGTTGGCACTACCTCCAGCACCGGGGAGCTGTTTTTT CASSLVGTTSSTGELFF
few TRBJ1-1 - TRBV29-1 TGCAGCGTAGACCCGGGAAGTCCGGCGAACACTGAAGCTTTCTTT CSVDPGSPANTEAFF
- TRBJ2-1 - TRBV5-6 TGTGCCAGCAGCTTAACCACAGGACTGGGGAATGAGCAGTTCTTC CASSLTTGLGNEQFF
few TRBJ2-3 - TRBV6-2/TRBV6-3 TGTGCCAGCAGTTACTGGTCGGCAGGCCGGGTGAATACGCAGTATTTT CASSYWSAGRVNTQYF
- TRBJ1-1 - TRBV4-1 TGCGCCAGCAGCCAAGGGACTGAAGCTTTCTTT CASSQGTEAFF
- TRBJ1-2 - TRBV7-2 TGTGCCAGCAGCTTTTCCGGATCAGCTAACTATGGCTACACCTTC CASSFSGSANYGYTF
few TRBJ2-1 TRBD2 TRBV5-4 TGTGCCAGCAGCTTCGGGGGGGCCTGGGAGCAGTTCTTC CASSFGGAWEQFF
- TRBJ1-3 - TRBV7-6 TGTGCCAGCAGCTTTAGCAGGGATGGAAACACCATATATTTT CASSFSRDGNTIYF
- TRBJ2-1 - TRBV7-9 TGTGCCAGCACGGACAAGTACAATGAGCAGTTCTTC CASTDKYNEQFF
- TRBJ2-1 TRBD2 TRBV5-1 TGCGCCAGCAGCCTGAGACTAGCGGGGGCTTCTAATGAGCAGTTCTTC CASSLRLAGASNEQFF
- TRBJ2-1 - TRBV19 TGTGCCAGTAGTACAGGACCCTCCTACAATGAGCAGTTCTTC CASSTGPSYNEQFF